This TCR beta chain derives from a study of immune reconstitution after stem cell transplant in scleroderma. This clonotype has more than one count but fewer than ten. CDR1 is SQVTM, CDR2 ANQGSEA, per germline. V gave up 4 bases and J gave up 0 bases, with 10 bases separating them. The CDR3 is made up of 14 amino acids. MiXCR, run by TCRdb on the RT-PCR reads, gives a single entry per CDR3 protein. The profile shows around 6,000 distinct CDR3 sequences, roughly 8% of them singletons. This receptor was taken from a male donor with systemic sclerosis. The V call is TRBV29-1, the J call TRBJ2-4, with a weak D call TRBD2 (6 bases). Sampling was carried out before or after autologous hematopoietic stem cell transplantation (not recorded which). In nucleotides, the CDR3 is TGCAGCGTTGTTTCCGGGAGAGCCAAAAACATTCAGTACTTC. As protein: CSVVSGRAKNIQYF.